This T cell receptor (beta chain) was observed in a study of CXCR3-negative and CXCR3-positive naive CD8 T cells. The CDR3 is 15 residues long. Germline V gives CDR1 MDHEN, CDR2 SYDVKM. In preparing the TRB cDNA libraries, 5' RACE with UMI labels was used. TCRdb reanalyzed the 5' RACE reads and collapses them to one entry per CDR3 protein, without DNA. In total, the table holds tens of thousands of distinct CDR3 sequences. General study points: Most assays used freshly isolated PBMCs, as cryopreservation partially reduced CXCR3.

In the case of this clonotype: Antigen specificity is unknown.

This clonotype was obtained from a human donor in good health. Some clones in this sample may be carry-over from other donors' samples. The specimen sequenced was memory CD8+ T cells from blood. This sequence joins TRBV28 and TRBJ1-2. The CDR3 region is CASSPSGGGTYGYTF.